Below, one T cell receptor beta chain is given with its context. Antigen specificity is unknown. At one of its ends the junction is not consistent with the germline gene, which may arise from a read error. CDR3 size: 15 residues. Germline values: CDR1 SGHVS, CDR2 FQNEAQ. TCRbeta libraries were built with three rounds of nested PCR, modified from ARM-PCR. From the multiplex PCR reads, TCRdb called clonotypes with MiXCR, one entry per CDR3 protein. The sample includes tens of thousands of distinct CDR3 sequences, approximately 60% of them seen just once. The sample is drawn from a study of tumor and adjacent non-tumor tissue in lung cancer. Study-wide context: Patients were aged roughly 31 to 76, fewer than twelve men and 4 to 6 women, stage I to III.

RNA was extracted from bulk tissue without any cell sorting. More than 3 cm separated this lung sample from the edge of the tumor. Donors were chemotherapy-naive, newly diagnosed lung cancer surgical patients in China, August–late 2014. General observations from the study: In normal lung, the top 100 clones were significantly more dominant than in tumor.

Source material: distant non-tumor lung tissue. The chain couples TRBV7-8 to TRBJ2-1; possible D gene TRBD2, 5 bases. This sequence was found in a woman aged 40 to 50 with non-small cell lung cancer. The CDR3 region has the DNA TGTGCCAGGAGCTTAGGCGGGCATTTATACAATGAGCAGTTCTTC. It yields the protein CARSLGGHLYNEQFF.